One sample yielded the 31 T cell receptor beta chains listed below, sequenced in a study of T cells after yellow fever vaccination. TCRdb reanalysed the 5' RACE reads using MiXCR and keeps one entry per CDR3 protein. Of a few hundred thousand distinct CDR3 sequences in the sample, approximately 3.6% were seen once. Sequenced here: PBMCs, sampled 15 days after the yellow fever booster vaccination. These receptors were obtained from a man aged 18 to 29 who received the YFV17D yellow fever vaccine.

This clonotype was counted only a few times. J is TRBJ2-7 and V is TRBV7-2; 8 bases are a match to TRBD1. This CDR3 region has 14 residues. V dropped 1 base and J dropped 6; count of bases not matched to a gene: 5. From germline, CDR1 is SGHTA and CDR2 FQGNSA. The CDR3 DNA reads TGTGCCAGCAGCTTAGAGTCAGGGGGCGGCGAGCAGTACTTC. The encoded protein is CASSLESGGGEQYF. Full variable domain (missing parts from reference TRBV7-2 and TRBJ2-7): GAGVSQSPSNKVTEKGKDVELRCDPISGHTALYWYRQSLGQGLEFLIYFQGNSAPDKSGLPSDRFSAERTGGSVSTLTIQRTQQEDSAVYLCASSLESGGGEQYFGPGTRLTVT.

This clonotype was counted only a few times. The CDR3 DNA reads as TGTGCCAGTAAATACGGGATGGGATCACCCCTCCACTTT. This encodes CASKYGMGSPLHF. The V and J genes are TRBV19 and TRBJ1-6; D unclear. Germline V gene sequence: CDR1 LNHDA, CDR2 SQIVND (reference sequence). The CDR3 covers 13 residues. Trimming left V 7 bases short and J 10 bases short, with 14 bases between.

This clonotype has a count of ten or more. The rearrangement links TRBV7-7 to TRBJ2-7; TRBD2 matches at 7 bases. J lost 2 bases, V lost 3 bases, and 7 bases had no gene match. The CDR3 covers 15 residues. The germline CDR1 and CDR2 sequences are SSHAT and FNYEAQ (reference sequence). The CDR3 sequence: CASSFGPGRTYEQYF. The CDR3 nucleotides read TGTGCCAGCAGCTTTGGCCCCGGGAGGACCTACGAGCAGTACTTC.

This clonotype was counted ten times or more. The chain has TRBV6-2 or TRBV6-3 and TRBJ2-1; 11 bases fit TRBD1. With V trimmed by 5 bases and J by 8 bases, 8 bases remained unmatched. CDR1 and CDR2 from the germline V gene are MNHEY and SVGEGT. CDR3 length: 15 amino acids. CDR3 DNA sequence: TGTGCCAGCAGTACCGGGACAGGGGGGCGAGATGAGCAGTTCTTC. Amino acids: CASSTGTGGRDEQFF.

This clonotype has only a few counts. V gene TRBV27 combines with J gene TRBJ1-2; D possibly corresponds to TRBD1 (5 bases). From germline, CDR1 is MNHEY and CDR2 SMNVEV (reference sequence). This CDR3 has 12 amino acids. V was trimmed by 5 bases and J by 6 bases, leaving 10 bases between them. CDR3 residues: CASSTAGHGYTF. CDR3 coding DNA: TGTGCCAGCAGTACGGCAGGGCATGGCTACACCTTC.

This clonotype occurred many times. V gene TRBV18 combines with J gene TRBJ2-7; 7 bases align to TRBD2. Trimming at V came to 2 bases and at J to 4 bases, leaving 2 bases not matched to a gene. The V gene's germline CDR1 is KGHSH and CDR2 LQKENI. CDR3 size: 13 residues. CDR3 nucleotide sequence: TGTGCCAGCTCACCATGGGGGGGGTACGAGCAGTACGTC. As protein: CASSPWGGYEQYV.

Ten or more counts support this clonotype. The chain recombines TRBV6-5 with TRBJ1-2; 9 positions match TRBD1. CDR3 length equals 13 residues. Per germline, CDR1 MNHEY and CDR2 SVGAGI. Trimming removed 6 bases from V and 4 bases from J; junction bases left unmatched: 3. The CDR3, as DNA: TGTGCCAGCAGGGGACAGGGAGCCTATGGCTACACCTTC. Amino acid sequence: CASRGQGAYGYTF.

This clonotype was seen more than once but under ten times. The chain joins TRBV20-1 to TRBJ2-1; 12 bases are a match to TRBD2. Trimming took 1 base from V and 10 from J; bases not matched to a gene: 14. This CDR3 contains 17 residues. Germline values: CDR1 DFQATT, CDR2 SNEGSKA (reference sequence). The CDR3: CSARGLAGGRRLWEQFF. In nucleotides, the CDR3 is TGCAGTGCTAGAGGCCTAGCGGGGGGGCGTAGATTATGGGAGCAGTTCTTC.

This clonotype was seen at least ten times. V gene TRBV6-2 or TRBV6-3 combines with J gene TRBJ1-5; D is possibly TRBD1 (5 bases). Germline CDR1 is MNHEY and CDR2 is SVGEGT. V gave up 2 bases and J gave up 5 bases, with 10 bases separating them. The CDR3 loop spans 14 amino acids. The chain's CDR3 is CASSYPGLDQPQHF. DNA for the CDR3: TGTGCCAGCAGTTACCCAGGGCTGGATCAGCCCCAGCATTTT.

This clonotype was picked up many times. The chain joins TRBV24-1 to TRBJ2-2, with D perhaps matching TRBD1 (6 bases). Germline V lookup: CDR1 KGHDR, CDR2 SFDVKD. There are 17 residues in the CDR3. V lost 5 bases and J 6 bases, leaving 21 bases between the germline ends. CDR3 protein: CATSASKDSARSGELFF. DNA for the CDR3: TGTGCCACCAGTGCCTCTAAGGACAGTGCGAGGTCCGGGGAGCTGTTTTTT.

At least ten counts were recorded for this clonotype. The rearrangement joins TRBV20-1 to TRBJ2-1; no definite D call. Germline-derived CDR1 and CDR2 are DFQATT and SNEGSKA (reference sequence). The CDR3 has 11 amino acids. V was clipped by 0 bases and J by 9 bases, with 6 bases between them. The CDR3 DNA is TGCAGTGCTAGAGAAACAGCTGAGCAGTTCTTC. It specifies CSARETAEQFF.

This clonotype has ten or more counts. The rearrangement links TRBV5-1 to TRBJ2-7, with D unclear. There are 14 residues in the CDR3. V dropped 0 bases and J dropped 9 bases, with 16 bases sitting between them. Germline lookup yields CDR1 SGHRS and CDR2 YFSETQ. The CDR3 nucleotides read TGCGCCAGCAGCTTGGATCACCATTCGGCTGGGCAGTACTTC. Protein: CASSLDHHSAGQYF. Looking up the rest from reference TRBV5-1 and TRBJ2-7 gives the full variable domain: KAGVTQTPRYLIKTRGQQVTLSCSPISGHRSVSWYQQTPGQGLQFLFEYFSETQRNKGNFPGRFSGRQFSNSRSEMNVSTLELGDSALYLCASSLDHHSAGQYFGPGTRLTVT.

This clonotype was picked up many times. CDR3 DNA: TGCAGCGCTACCCCGAACGCACTCAACTACGAGCAGTACGTC. It encodes CSATPNALNYEQYV. V gene TRBV20-1 combines with J gene TRBJ2-7; no definite D call. The germline V gene encodes CDR1 DFQATT and CDR2 SNEGSKA (reference sequence). The CDR3 is made up of 14 amino acids.

Many counts were recorded for this clonotype. CDR3 sequence reads: CASSYGLPTETQYF. The CDR3 DNA is TGTGCCAGCAGTTACGGCCTCCCGACAGAGACCCAGTACTTC. The rearrangement links TRBV6-2 or TRBV6-3 to TRBJ2-5; D is undetermined. The CDR3 runs 14 residues. V lost 2 bases, J lost 4 bases, and 11 bases lay in between. Germline V CDR1 and CDR2: MNHEY, SVGEGT.

This clonotype was detected many times. The chain carries TRBV12-3 or TRBV12-4 and TRBJ2-5, with 7 nucleotides matching TRBD1. V lost 7 bases to trimming and J lost 4 bases; unmatched junction nucleotides: 6. The CDR3 spans 13 residues. CDR3 nucleotide sequence: TGTGCCAGCACCGCAGGGGGTCCAGAGACCCAGTACTTC. This encodes CASTAGGPETQYF.

This clonotype was counted at least ten times. The V and J genes are TRBV29-1 and TRBJ2-1; maybe TRBD1 (6 bases). Germline V gives CDR1 SQVTM, CDR2 ANQGSEA. The CDR3 is 14 amino acids. The V and J ends lost 7 bases and 6 bases respectively, with 19 bases between them. The CDR3 loop reads CSARTAPAFNEQFF. The CDR3 DNA sequence: TGCAGCGCTCGGACAGCGCCAGCTTTCAATGAGCAGTTCTTC.

This clonotype was detected ten times or more. The chain is built from TRBV18 and TRBJ2-7; possibly TRBD1 for D (5 bases). Germline V gene lookup returns CDR1 KGHSH and CDR2 LQKENI. The V end lost 0 bases, the J end lost 0 bases, and 15 bases lay between the germline ends. The CDR3 is 17 amino acids. CDR3 protein: CASSPPGHLMGSYEQYF. In DNA, the CDR3 is TGTGCCAGCTCACCACCCGGACACCTCATGGGCTCCTACGAGCAGTACTTC.

In this sample, this clonotype turned up many times. This sequence joins TRBV9 and TRBJ2-3; TRBD2 agrees at 7 bases. Looked up from germline, CDR1 is SGDLS and CDR2 is YYNGEE. This CDR3 comprises 16 residues. Trimming removed 0 bases from V and 6 bases from J; junction bases left unmatched: 10. CDR3 residues: CASSVASGLPGDTQYF. The CDR3 coding sequence is TGTGCCAGCAGCGTAGCTAGCGGACTCCCCGGGGATACGCAGTATTTT.

There are many counts of this clonotype. This chain links TRBV7-8 with TRBJ1-5, with unresolved D. The germline V and J ends were trimmed by 1 base and 4 bases, with 14 bases remaining between them. The CDR3 consists of 16 residues. From germline, CDR1 is SGHVS and CDR2 FQNEAQ. The chain's CDR3 is CASSLGAATPNQPQHF. Written as DNA, the CDR3 is TGTGCCAGCAGCTTAGGGGCAGCTACCCCTAATCAGCCCCAGCATTTT.

This clonotype was counted a few times. This rearrangement joins TRBV29-1 to TRBJ2-3; no clear D. In germline, CDR1 is SQVTM, CDR2 ANQGSEA. The CDR3 loop spans 13 amino acids. Trimming took off 5 bases at V and 0 bases at J, with 9 bases between the two ends. DNA of the CDR3: TGCAGCGTTCGCGCACAAAGCACAGATACGCAGTATTTT. It translates to CSVRAQSTDTQYF.

This clonotype showed up many times. The chain has TRBV5-4 and TRBJ2-5; 16 positions match TRBD2. This CDR3 is built from 16 residues. V trimming: 3 bases; J trimming: 4 bases; junction bases outside the gene matches: 3. The germline V gene has CDR1 SGHNT and CDR2 YYREEE (reference sequence). As DNA, the CDR3 is TGTGCCAGCAGCTACGGGACTAGCGGGGGGGGAGAGACCCAGTACTTC. The encoded protein is CASSYGTSGGGETQYF.

The table lists this clonotype with many counts. This chain links TRBV4-3 with TRBJ1-6; 7 nucleotides match TRBD1. V was pared by 4 bases and J by 3 bases, with 6 bases of the junction left unmatched. Germline-derived CDR1 and CDR2 are LGHNA and YSLEER. CDR3 length: 16 amino acids. CDR3: CASSRETGNYNSPLHF. The CDR3 coding sequence is TGCGCCAGCAGCCGAGAGACAGGGAACTATAATTCACCCCTCCACTTT.

This clonotype has a count of ten or more. The chain carries TRBV20-1 and TRBJ2-1; TRBD1 matches 7 bases. The V and J ends lost 2 bases and 6 bases, in that order; junction bases with no gene match: 10. This CDR3 is built from 15 residues. Germline V gives CDR1 DFQATT, CDR2 SNEGSKA (reference sequence). For the CDR3, the DNA is TGCAGTGCTAGACCTTGGACAGGCTCGGCCAATGAGCAGTTCTTC. It yields the protein CSARPWTGSANEQFF.

This clonotype was recorded at least ten times. CDR3 DNA sequence: TGTGCCAGCTCTAAGCGGGGGACAGATACGCAGTATTTT. The encoded protein is CASSKRGTDTQYF. This chain joins TRBV28 and TRBJ2-3, with TRBD2 matching 8 bases. V shed 8 bases, J shed 3 bases, and the junction held 4 bases outside the gene matches. This CDR3 region has 13 residues. Looked up from germline, CDR1 is MDHEN and CDR2 is SYDVKM.

The V call is TRBV5-1, the J call TRBJ2-1; 11 bases fit TRBD1. This CDR3 region has 16 residues. V lost 0 bases to trimming and J lost 1 base; unmatched junction nucleotides: 0. Looked up from germline, CDR1 is SGHRS and CDR2 is YFSETQ. The chain's CDR3 is CASSLGDRGSYNEQFF. The DNA for the CDR3 is TGCGCCAGCAGCTTGGGGGACAGGGGGTCCTACAATGAGCAGTTCTTC.

Ten or more counts support this clonotype. The J gene is TRBJ1-5, the V gene TRBV29-1, with 10 nucleotides matching TRBD1. V lost 6 bases, J lost 5 bases, and 4 bases stayed unmatched. CDR1 is SQVTM and CDR2 is ANQGSEA in the germline V gene. CDR3 length: 13 residues. The CDR3, as DNA: TGCAGCGTCGTCGGGACAGGGGATCAGCCCCAGCATTTT. This translates into CSVVGTGDQPQHF.

At least ten counts were recorded for this clonotype. The chain links TRBV7-2 to TRBJ2-5, with 10 bases that match TRBD2. CDR3 length equals 18 residues. Trimming took 1 base from V and 3 from J; bases not matched to a gene: 11. Germline values: CDR1 SGHTA, CDR2 FQGNSA. The CDR3 is CASSLVILAGVRKETQYF. In DNA form, the CDR3 reads TGTGCCAGCAGCTTAGTCATCCTAGCGGGGGTCCGAAAAGAGACCCAGTACTTC.

This clonotype was counted at least ten times. This chain uses TRBV20-1 with TRBJ2-3; 9 positions agree with TRBD2. This CDR3 spans 16 amino acids. With V trimmed by 4 bases and J by 6 bases, 14 bases remained unmatched. Germline values: CDR1 DFQATT, CDR2 SNEGSKA (reference sequence). CDR3 sequence (DNA): TGCAGTGCTACAGTAGCGGGGGCCGAACTAGGGGATACGCAGTATTTT. Translated, it gives CSATVAGAELGDTQYF.

This clonotype was found many times. This sequence joins TRBV18 and TRBJ2-1; TRBD1 is a possible D gene (5 bases). V was clipped by 2 bases and J by 0 bases, with 8 bases between them. The CDR3 covers 15 residues. Germline V CDR1 and CDR2: KGHSH, LQKENI. DNA for the CDR3: TGTGCCAGCTCACCAGGGGCCAGCTCCTACAATGAGCAGTTCTTC. Protein: CASSPGASSYNEQFF. The full variable domain, its missing parts supplied by reference TRBV18 and TRBJ2-1, is NAGVMQNPRHLVRRRGQEARLRCSPMKGHSHVYWYRQLPEEGLKFMVYLQKENIIDESGMPKERFSAEFPKEGPSILRIQQVVRGDSAAYFCASSPGASSYNEQFFGPGTRLTVL.

This clonotype has a count of ten or more. The chain carries TRBV7-9 and TRBJ2-5, with a possible D match to TRBD1 (5 bases). Germline V gene data show CDR1 as SEHNR and CDR2 as FQNEAQ (reference sequence). The CDR3 covers 18 residues. Trimming took off 0 bases at V and 4 bases at J, with 21 bases between the two ends. CDR3 residues: CASSLALRTARDVETQYF. The CDR3 nucleotides read TGTGCCAGCAGCTTAGCGCTACGAACGGCCAGGGATGTAGAGACCCAGTACTTC.

The rearrangement links TRBV3-1 to TRBJ1-5; D ambiguous. CDR3 length: 14 amino acids. The germline V and J ends were trimmed by 1 base and 3 bases, with 7 bases remaining between them. Germline V gene data show CDR1 as LGHDT and CDR2 as YNNKEL (reference sequence). In nucleotides, the CDR3 is TGTGCCAGCAGCCAAGCTACAGACAATCAGCCCCAGCATTTT. Protein product: CASSQATDNQPQHF.